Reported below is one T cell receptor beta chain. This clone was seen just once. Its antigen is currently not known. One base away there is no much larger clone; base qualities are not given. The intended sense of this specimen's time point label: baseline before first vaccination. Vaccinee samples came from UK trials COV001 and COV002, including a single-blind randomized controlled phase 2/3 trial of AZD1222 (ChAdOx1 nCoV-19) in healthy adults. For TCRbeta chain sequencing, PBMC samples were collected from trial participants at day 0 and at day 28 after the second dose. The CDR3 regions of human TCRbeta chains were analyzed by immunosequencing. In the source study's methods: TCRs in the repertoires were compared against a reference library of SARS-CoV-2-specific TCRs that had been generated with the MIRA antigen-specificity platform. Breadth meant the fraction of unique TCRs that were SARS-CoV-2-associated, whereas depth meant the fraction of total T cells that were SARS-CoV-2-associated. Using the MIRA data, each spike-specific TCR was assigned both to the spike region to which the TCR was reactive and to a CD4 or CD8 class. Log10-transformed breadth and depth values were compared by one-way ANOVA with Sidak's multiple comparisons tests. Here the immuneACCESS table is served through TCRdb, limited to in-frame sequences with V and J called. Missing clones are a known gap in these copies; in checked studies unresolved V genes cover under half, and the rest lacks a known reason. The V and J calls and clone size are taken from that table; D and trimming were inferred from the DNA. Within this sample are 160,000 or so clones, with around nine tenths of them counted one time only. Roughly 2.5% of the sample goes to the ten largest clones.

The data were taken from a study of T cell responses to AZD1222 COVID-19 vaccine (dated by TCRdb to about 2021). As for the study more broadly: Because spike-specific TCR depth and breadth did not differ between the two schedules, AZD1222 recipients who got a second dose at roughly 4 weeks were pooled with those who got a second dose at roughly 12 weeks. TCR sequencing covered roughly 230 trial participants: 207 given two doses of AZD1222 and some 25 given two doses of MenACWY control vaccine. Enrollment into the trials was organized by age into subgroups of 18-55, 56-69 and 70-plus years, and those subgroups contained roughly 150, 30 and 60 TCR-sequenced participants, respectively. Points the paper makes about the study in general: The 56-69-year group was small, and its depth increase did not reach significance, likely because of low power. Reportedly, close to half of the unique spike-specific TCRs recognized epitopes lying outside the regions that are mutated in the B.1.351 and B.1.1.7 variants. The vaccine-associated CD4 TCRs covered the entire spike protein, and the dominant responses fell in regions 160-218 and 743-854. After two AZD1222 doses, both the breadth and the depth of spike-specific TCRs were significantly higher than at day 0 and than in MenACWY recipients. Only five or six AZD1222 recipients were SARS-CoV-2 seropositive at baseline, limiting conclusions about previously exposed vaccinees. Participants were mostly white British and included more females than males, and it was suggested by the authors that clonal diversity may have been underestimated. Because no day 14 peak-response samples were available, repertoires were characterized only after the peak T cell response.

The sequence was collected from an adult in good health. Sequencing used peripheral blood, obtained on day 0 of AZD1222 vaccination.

The bases read TGTGCCAGCAGCCGAATTGGGACAGGTGAAACTAGCACAGATACGCAGTATTTT. This translates into CASSRIGTGETSTDTQYF. The V and J segments used are TRBV11-2 and TRBJ2-3; 8 bases in the junction line up with TRBD1. V is pruned by 5 bases and J by 0 bases, leaving 13 bases of the junction without a gene match. The germline V gene sets CDR1 to SGHAT and CDR2 to FQNNGV. From the cysteine up to the phenylalanine, the CDR3 has a length of 18 residues. CDR3 DNA only is kept here, 54 bases in frame from base 1.